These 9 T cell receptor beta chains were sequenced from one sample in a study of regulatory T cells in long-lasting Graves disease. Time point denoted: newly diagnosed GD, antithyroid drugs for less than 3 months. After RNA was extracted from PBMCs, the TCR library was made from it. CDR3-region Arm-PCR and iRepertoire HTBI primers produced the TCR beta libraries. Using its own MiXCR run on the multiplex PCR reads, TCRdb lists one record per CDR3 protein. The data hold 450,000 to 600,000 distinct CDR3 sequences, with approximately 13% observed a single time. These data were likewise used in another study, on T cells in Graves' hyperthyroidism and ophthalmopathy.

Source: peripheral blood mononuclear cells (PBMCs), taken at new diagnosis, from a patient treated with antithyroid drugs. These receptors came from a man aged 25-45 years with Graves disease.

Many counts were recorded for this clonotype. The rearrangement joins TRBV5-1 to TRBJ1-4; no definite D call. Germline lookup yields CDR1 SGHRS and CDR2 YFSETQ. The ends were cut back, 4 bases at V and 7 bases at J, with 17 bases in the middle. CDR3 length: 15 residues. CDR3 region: CASSAHSVESEKLFF. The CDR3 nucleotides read TGCGCCAGCAGCGCCCACAGCGTAGAGAGTGAAAAACTGTTTTTT.

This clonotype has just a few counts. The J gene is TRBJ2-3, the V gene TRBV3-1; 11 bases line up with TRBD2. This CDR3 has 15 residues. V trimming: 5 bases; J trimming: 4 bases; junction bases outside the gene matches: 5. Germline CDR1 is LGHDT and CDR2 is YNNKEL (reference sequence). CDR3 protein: CASSLLAGVPDTQYF. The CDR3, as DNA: TGTGCCAGCAGCTTACTAGCGGGAGTCCCAGATACGCAGTATTTT.

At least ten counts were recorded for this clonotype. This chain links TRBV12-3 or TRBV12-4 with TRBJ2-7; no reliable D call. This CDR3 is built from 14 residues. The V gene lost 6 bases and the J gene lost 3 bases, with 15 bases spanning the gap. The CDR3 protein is CASSLTPTHYEQYF. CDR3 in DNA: TGTGCCAGCAGCTTAACTCCGACCCACTACGAGCAGTACTTC.

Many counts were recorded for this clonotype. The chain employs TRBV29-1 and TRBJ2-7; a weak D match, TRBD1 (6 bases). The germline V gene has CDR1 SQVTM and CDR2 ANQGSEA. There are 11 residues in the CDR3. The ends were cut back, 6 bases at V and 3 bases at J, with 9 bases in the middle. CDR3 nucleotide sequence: TGCAGCGTCGGACAGTACTACGAGCAGTACTTC. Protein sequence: CSVGQYYEQYF.

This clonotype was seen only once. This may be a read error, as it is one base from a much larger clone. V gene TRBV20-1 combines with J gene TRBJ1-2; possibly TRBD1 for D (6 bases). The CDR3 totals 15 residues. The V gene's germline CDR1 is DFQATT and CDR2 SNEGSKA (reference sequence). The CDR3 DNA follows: TGCGGTGCACCAAAGGACAGACAAGCTAACTATGGCTACACCTTC. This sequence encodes CGAPKDRQANYGYTF.

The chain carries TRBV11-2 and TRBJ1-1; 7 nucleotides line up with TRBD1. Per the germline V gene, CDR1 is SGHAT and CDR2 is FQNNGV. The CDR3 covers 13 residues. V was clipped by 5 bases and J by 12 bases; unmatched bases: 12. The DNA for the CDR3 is TGTGCCAGCAGCCAAGTGGGACAGTTGGCACCTTTCTTT. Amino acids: CASSQVGQLAPFF.

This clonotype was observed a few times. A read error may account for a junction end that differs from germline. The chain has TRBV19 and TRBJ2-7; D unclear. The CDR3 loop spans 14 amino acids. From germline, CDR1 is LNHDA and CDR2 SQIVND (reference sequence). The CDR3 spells CASSLTRSSYKQYF. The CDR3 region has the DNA TGTGCCAGTAGTCTTACAAGGTCCTCCTACAAGCAGTACTTC.

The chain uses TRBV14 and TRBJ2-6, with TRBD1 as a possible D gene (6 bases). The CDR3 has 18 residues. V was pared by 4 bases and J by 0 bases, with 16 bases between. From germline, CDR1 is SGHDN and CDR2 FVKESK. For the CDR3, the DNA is TGTGCCAGCAGCCCGTTCCCGGGACACAACTCTGGGGCCAACGTCCTGACTTTC. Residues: CASSPFPGHNSGANVLTF.

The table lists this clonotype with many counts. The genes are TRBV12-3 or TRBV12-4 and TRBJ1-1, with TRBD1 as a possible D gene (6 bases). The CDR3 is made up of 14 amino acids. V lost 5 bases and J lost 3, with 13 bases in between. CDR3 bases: TGTGCCAGCAGTCCACCGGGGGGCCACACTGAAGCTTTCTTT. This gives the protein CASSPPGGHTEAFF.